These 8 T cell receptor beta chains originate from one sample sequenced in a study of cytomegalovirus exposure and HLA in healthy donors. Primers: 60 Vbeta forward and 13 Jbeta reverse. This table comes from immunoSEQ multiplex PCR, and its TCRdb copy is limited to in-frame clones, with some not included. The top ten clones hold 3.8% of a sample with around 200,000 clones, roughly 80% of them seen once. The sample was PBMCs. These TCRs come from a middle-aged man in good health and CMV-seronegative.

This clone appeared once. The DNA for the CDR3 is TGTGCCATCAGGGACCTAGCGGGGGGTTTCAATGAGCAGTTCTTC. Protein product: CAIRDLAGGFNEQFF. The chain joins TRBV10-3 to TRBJ2-1; 11 nucleotides agree with TRBD2. The CDR3 is 15 residues long. Unmatched junction bases numbered 7, after V lost 6 bases and J lost 6 bases. CDR1 is ENHRY and CDR2 is SYGVKD in the germline V gene.

The rearrangement links TRBV2 to TRBJ2-4; no clear D. The germline CDR1 and CDR2 sequences are SNHLY and FYNNEI. This CDR3 is 11 amino acids long. Trimming cost V 3 bases and J 15 bases, with 12 bases left between them. The CDR3 coding sequence is TGTGCCAGCAGTGATGGCACCCTCTGGTACTTC. It is translated as CASSDGTLWYF.

V gene TRBV10-3 combines with J gene TRBJ1-1, with TRBD1 identical over 7 bases. The CDR3 covers 14 residues. The trim removed 6 bases at V and 3 bases at J, leaving 7 bases unmatched. Per the germline V gene, CDR1 is ENHRY and CDR2 is SYGVKD. CDR3 DNA: TGTGCCATCAGGATTACAACAGGGGACACTGAAGCTTTCTTT. This gives the protein CAIRITTGDTEAFF.

The chain has TRBV2 and TRBJ2-7; weak D call: TRBD1 (5 bases). Germline-derived CDR1 and CDR2 are SNHLY and FYNNEI. The CDR3 totals 10 residues. Trimming pared 8 bases from V and 3 bases from J, leaving 5 bases between. CDR3 coding DNA: TGTGCCAGCCAGGGCTACGAGCAGTACTTC. It is translated as CASQGYEQYF.

The chain recombines TRBV19 with TRBJ1-2; D may be TRBD1 (6 bases). V dropped 9 bases and J dropped 6 bases, with 17 bases sitting between them. Germline loops: CDR1 LNHDA, CDR2 SQIVND (reference sequence). This CDR3 comprises 13 residues. In DNA, the CDR3 is TGTGCCAGCCGGGGCCCAGGGGAGAATGGCTACACCTTC. Translated, it gives CASRGPGENGYTF.

The rearrangement uses TRBV2 and TRBJ1-4; TRBD1 aligns across 10 bases. With V trimmed by 8 bases and J by 8 bases, 11 bases remained unmatched. Per the germline V gene, CDR1 is SNHLY and CDR2 is FYNNEI. The CDR3 extends over 15 amino acids. CDR3 loop: CASEGETDRGEKLFF. For the CDR3, the DNA is TGTGCCAGCGAGGGGGAGACGGACAGGGGGGAAAAACTGTTTTTT.

This rearrangement joins TRBV29-1 to TRBJ2-4; maybe TRBD1 (6 bases). The CDR3 is 13 residues long. The germline gives CDR1 SQVTM, CDR2 ANQGSEA. Trimming took 3 bases from V and 8 from J, leaving 14 bases between them. CDR3 sequence (DNA): TGCAGCGTTGAGGGGCCAGGGGCGGACATTCAGTACTTC. The encoded protein is CSVEGPGADIQYF.

The chain links TRBV9 to TRBJ2-2; TRBD2 matches at 8 bases. This CDR3 is 15 amino acids long. Germline V lookup: CDR1 SGDLS, CDR2 YYNGEE. J gave up 6 bases and V 2 bases, and 6 bases lay outside the gene matches. In DNA, the CDR3 is TGTGCCAGCAGCGTCTCGGGGGGGCCTTCCGGGGAGCTGTTTTTT. Translation gives CASSVSGGPSGELFF. Filled out from reference TRBV9 and TRBJ2-2, the complete variable domain reads DSGVTQTPKHLITATGQRVTLRCSPRSGDLSVYWYQQSLDQGLQFLIQYYNGEERAKGNILERFSAQQFPDLHSELNLSSLELGDSALYFCASSVSGGPSGELFFGEGSRLTVL.